These T cell receptor beta chains were read from a single sample in a study of Ad26.COV2.S vaccination and SARS-CoV-2 variants. This table comes from immunoSEQ multiplex PCR, and its TCRdb copy is limited to in-frame clones, with some not included. The sample consists of 450,000 to 550,000 clones, 89% of them appearing once. Specimen: peripheral blood, collected in a trial of Ad26.COV2.S vaccine versus placebo. Source of these receptors: a person aged 18-65 years who received the Ad26.COV2.S COVID-19 vaccine or a placebo. CDR3s include the opening cysteine and the closing phenylalanine or tryptophan. The D gene is left open where the match is weak. The size entry is marked missing in some rows and otherwise reads once, few, many or a size class.

clone size: -
J gene: TRBJ2-7
V gene: TRBV9
D gene: TRBD2
CDR3 DNA: TGTGCCAGCAGCGAGGGCGGGACTAGCGGCTACGAGCAGTACTTC
CDR3 protein: CASSEGGTSGYEQYF

clone size: -
J gene: TRBJ1-2
V gene: TRBV6-5
D gene: -
CDR3 DNA: TGTGCCAGCAGTTACCAGGGAGACTATGGCTACACCTTC
CDR3 protein: CASSYQGDYGYTF

clone size: -
J gene: TRBJ1-3
V gene: TRBV18
D gene: -
CDR3 DNA: TGTGCCAGCTCACCCCCCGTCTCTGGAAACACCATATATTTT
CDR3 protein: CASSPPVSGNTIYF

clone size: -
J gene: TRBJ1-1
V gene: TRBV11-2
D gene: -
CDR3 DNA: TGTGCCAGCAGCTTAGGGGGAATCCCTGAAGCTTTCTTT
CDR3 protein: CASSLGGIPEAFF

clone size: -
J gene: TRBJ2-3
V gene: TRBV11-2
D gene: -
CDR3 DNA: TGTGCCAGCAGCTTAGATGGGGGGGCTAGCGGCACAGATACGCAGTATTTT
CDR3 protein: CASSLDGGASGTDTQYF

clone size: -
J gene: TRBJ2-7
V gene: TRBV5-6
D gene: -
CDR3 DNA: TGTGCCAGCAGCTTGGACGAGGGATACGAGCAGTACTTC
CDR3 protein: CASSLDEGYEQYF

clone size: -
J gene: TRBJ1-6
V gene: TRBV3-1/TRBV3-2
D gene: TRBD1
CDR3 DNA: TGTGCCAGCAGCCACACACTGACAGGGGAGAATTCACCCCTCCACTTT
CDR3 protein: CASSHTLTGENSPLHF

clone size: -
J gene: TRBJ2-7
V gene: TRBV7-8
D gene: -
CDR3 DNA: TGTGCCAGCAGCTTAGAACCCGACGAGCAGTACTTC
CDR3 protein: CASSLEPDEQYF

clone size: once
J gene: TRBJ1-2
V gene: TRBV5-8
D gene: -
CDR3 DNA: TGTGCCAGCAGCTTTGGAGGTCTTCTGCGCGGAGGGGGCTACACCTTC
CDR3 protein: CASSFGGLLRGGGYTF

clone size: -
J gene: TRBJ2-7
V gene: TRBV18
D gene: -
CDR3 DNA: TGTGCCAGCTCGGCTACTAGAACCTACGAGCAGTACTTC
CDR3 protein: CASSATRTYEQYF

clone size: -
J gene: TRBJ1-1
V gene: TRBV7-2
D gene: TRBD1
CDR3 DNA: TGTGCCAGCAGCTTGACAGGGGAAGCTTTCTTT
CDR3 protein: CASSLTGEAFF

clone size: -
J gene: TRBJ2-3
V gene: TRBV9
D gene: TRBD2
CDR3 DNA: TGTGCCAGCAGCGTAGCGGGCGGGGGGGCAGATACGCAGTATTTT
CDR3 protein: CASSVAGGGADTQYF

clone size: -
J gene: TRBJ1-2
V gene: TRBV5-5
D gene: -
CDR3 DNA: TGTGCCAGCAGCCCGTCGACAGGAATGAGCTATGGCTACACCTTC
CDR3 protein: CASSPSTGMSYGYTF

clone size: -
J gene: TRBJ1-1
V gene: TRBV19
D gene: -
CDR3 DNA: TGTGCCAGTACTACGGTGGGCAGGGAGGGCACTGAAGCTTTCTTT
CDR3 protein: CASTTVGREGTEAFF

clone size: -
J gene: TRBJ2-1
V gene: TRBV7-3
D gene: TRBD2
CDR3 DNA: TGTGCCAGCAGCTCAGGACTAGCGGACTACAATGAGCAGTTCTTC
CDR3 protein: CASSSGLADYNEQFF

clone size: -
J gene: TRBJ1-4
V gene: TRBV5-4
D gene: TRBD1
CDR3 DNA: TGTGCCAGCAGCACAGCTGACAGGGGCGGTGAAAAACTGTTTTTT
CDR3 protein: CASSTADRGGEKLFF

clone size: -
J gene: TRBJ2-2
V gene: TRBV14
D gene: -
CDR3 DNA: TGTGCCAGCAGCCAAACCGCTGGGACCGGGGAGCTGTTTTTT
CDR3 protein: CASSQTAGTGELFF

clone size: -
J gene: TRBJ1-2
V gene: TRBV4-3
D gene: -
CDR3 DNA: TGCGCCAGCAGCCAGGACCTTATGACAGCTAACTATGGCTACACCTTC
CDR3 protein: CASSQDLMTANYGYTF

clone size: -
J gene: TRBJ2-1
V gene: TRBV5-1
D gene: TRBD2
CDR3 DNA: TGCGCCAGCAGCCCAACTAGCGCCAATGAGCAGTTCTTC
CDR3 protein: CASSPTSANEQFF

clone size: -
J gene: TRBJ1-1
V gene: TRBV11-3
D gene: -
CDR3 DNA: TGTGCCAGCAGCCTGGGTGGCAGGGAAGCTTTCTTT
CDR3 protein: CASSLGGREAFF

clone size: -
J gene: TRBJ2-2
V gene: TRBV5-4
D gene: TRBD1
CDR3 DNA: TGTGCCAGCAGCCCCGGACAGGGGTTGGGCGGGGAGCTGTTTTTT
CDR3 protein: CASSPGQGLGGELFF

clone size: -
J gene: TRBJ1-1
V gene: TRBV27
D gene: -
CDR3 DNA: TGTGCCAGCAGTTGGGGGGGCACTGAAGCTTTCTTT
CDR3 protein: CASSWGGTEAFF

clone size: -
J gene: TRBJ2-7
V gene: TRBV11-2
D gene: -
CDR3 DNA: TGTGCCAGCAGCAGGGGCCTGGGCGAGCAGTACTTC
CDR3 protein: CASSRGLGEQYF

clone size: -
J gene: TRBJ1-5
V gene: TRBV19
D gene: TRBD1
CDR3 DNA: TGTGCCAGCGGACAGGGGGCTGTTCAGCCCCAGCATTTT
CDR3 protein: CASGQGAVQPQHF

clone size: -
J gene: TRBJ1-1
V gene: TRBV29-1
D gene: -
CDR3 DNA: TGCAGCGTTGCCTTTGTCACAGGGAACACTGAAGCTTTCTTT
CDR3 protein: CSVAFVTGNTEAFF

clone size: -
J gene: TRBJ2-7
V gene: TRBV9
D gene: TRBD2
CDR3 DNA: TGTGCCAGCAGCCCCCACCCTTCTAGCGGGAGCGGGTACGAGCAGTACTTC
CDR3 protein: CASSPHPSSGSGYEQYF

clone size: -
J gene: TRBJ2-5
V gene: TRBV20-1
D gene: TRBD1
CDR3 DNA: TGCAGTGCTAGTCTCGGACAGGCACAAGAGACCCAGTACTTC
CDR3 protein: CSASLGQAQETQYF

clone size: few
J gene: TRBJ2-7
V gene: TRBV27
D gene: -
CDR3 DNA: TGTGCCAGCAGTCCCACTACCTCCGCCTACGAGCAGTACTTC
CDR3 protein: CASSPTTSAYEQYF

clone size: -
J gene: TRBJ1-1
V gene: TRBV9
D gene: -
CDR3 DNA: TGTGCCAGCAGCTCAACGACGGGGGAGAACACTGAAGCTTTCTTT
CDR3 protein: CASSSTTGENTEAFF

clone size: -
J gene: TRBJ2-7
V gene: TRBV3-1/TRBV3-2
D gene: TRBD2
CDR3 DNA: TGTGCCAGCAGCCAAGAGGGATTGGGACTAGGTCGCTACGAGCAGTACTTC
CDR3 protein: CASSQEGLGLGRYEQYF

clone size: once
J gene: TRBJ2-7
V gene: TRBV15
D gene: TRBD1
CDR3 DNA: TGTGCCACCAGCTTCGAGGGACAGGGATCCGCCGAGCAGTACTTC
CDR3 protein: CATSFEGQGSAEQYF

clone size: -
J gene: TRBJ1-1
V gene: TRBV6-2/TRBV6-3
D gene: -
CDR3 DNA: TGTGCCAGCAGTTATCCGGGACGCACTGAAGCTTTCTTT
CDR3 protein: CASSYPGRTEAFF

clone size: -
J gene: TRBJ1-2
V gene: TRBV28
D gene: TRBD1
CDR3 DNA: TGTGCCAGCAGTCCCGAAAGACAGGGGCCTACCTATGGCTACACCTTC
CDR3 protein: CASSPERQGPTYGYTF

clone size: -
J gene: TRBJ1-1
V gene: TRBV3-1/TRBV3-2
D gene: -
CDR3 DNA: TGTGCCAGCAGCCAAGGTTACAGAGCTTTCTTT
CDR3 protein: CASSQGYRAFF

clone size: -
J gene: TRBJ2-1
V gene: TRBV19
D gene: -
CDR3 DNA: TGTGCCAGTAGTATCGGTGGGCGGGCTCCCAAAAGGGGTTACAATGAGCAGTTCTTC
CDR3 protein: CASSIGGRAPKRGYNEQFF

clone size: -
J gene: TRBJ1-1
V gene: TRBV28
D gene: TRBD1
CDR3 DNA: TGTGCCATCAGACGGGACAGCAACACTGAAGCTTTCTTT
CDR3 protein: CAIRRDSNTEAFF

clone size: -
J gene: TRBJ2-3
V gene: TRBV18
D gene: -
CDR3 DNA: TGTGCCAGCTCACCATGGAGGGGAAGCACAGATACGCAGTATTTT
CDR3 protein: CASSPWRGSTDTQYF

clone size: -
J gene: TRBJ2-5
V gene: TRBV19
D gene: -
CDR3 DNA: TGTGCCAGTAGTAGGGCTACTAGCCGGAAAGAGACCCAGTACTTC
CDR3 protein: CASSRATSRKETQYF

clone size: -
J gene: TRBJ2-6
V gene: TRBV11-2
D gene: -
CDR3 DNA: TGTGCCAGCAGCGCTACAACAGGGTCTGGGGCCAACGTCCTGACTTTC
CDR3 protein: CASSATTGSGANVLTF

clone size: -
J gene: TRBJ2-3
V gene: TRBV2
D gene: -
CDR3 DNA: TGTGCCAGCAGTGGGCCCGGGACCATCACAGATACGCAGTATTTT
CDR3 protein: CASSGPGTITDTQYF

clone size: once
J gene: TRBJ1-3
V gene: TRBV19
D gene: -
CDR3 DNA: TGTGCCAGTAGTTTGGGGGGCTCTGGAAACACCATATATTTT
CDR3 protein: CASSLGGSGNTIYF

clone size: -
J gene: TRBJ2-5
V gene: TRBV29-1
D gene: TRBD2
CDR3 DNA: TGCAGCGTGGCCGGGACTAGCATACAGACCCAGTACTTC
CDR3 protein: CSVAGTSIQTQYF

clone size: -
J gene: TRBJ2-7
V gene: TRBV7-6
D gene: -
CDR3 DNA: TGTGCCAGCAGCCCGGGCCCAGGGGAAGTAGGCGAGCAGTACTTC
CDR3 protein: CASSPGPGEVGEQYF

clone size: -
J gene: TRBJ1-5
V gene: TRBV6-5
D gene: -
CDR3 DNA: TGTGCCAGCACCTTAGGGGGGTCAGGCAATCAGCCCCAGCATTTT
CDR3 protein: CASTLGGSGNQPQHF

clone size: -
J gene: TRBJ1-1
V gene: TRBV11-1
D gene: -
CDR3 DNA: TGTGCCAGCAGCTTTGGTAGAACTGAAGCTTTCTTT
CDR3 protein: CASSFGRTEAFF

clone size: -
J gene: TRBJ1-2
V gene: TRBV10-2
D gene: -
CDR3 DNA: TGCGCCAGCATTCCCAGGGGAGCCTATGGCTACACCTTC
CDR3 protein: CASIPRGAYGYTF

clone size: few
J gene: TRBJ1-1
V gene: TRBV7-2
D gene: -
CDR3 DNA: TGTGCCAGCAGCTTAGTTGCAAACAGGGAGGGTGAAGCTTTCTTT
CDR3 protein: CASSLVANREGEAFF

clone size: -
J gene: TRBJ2-7
V gene: TRBV7-9
D gene: TRBD2
CDR3 DNA: TGTGCCAGCAGCTTAGGTGCTGGGCGGGAGGGTCCCTACGAGCAGTACTTC
CDR3 protein: CASSLGAGREGPYEQYF

clone size: -
J gene: TRBJ1-5
V gene: TRBV19
D gene: -
CDR3 DNA: TGTGCCAGTACGACCGGGACCGATCAGCCCCAGCATTTT
CDR3 protein: CASTTGTDQPQHF

clone size: -
J gene: TRBJ1-1
V gene: TRBV5-1
D gene: TRBD1
CDR3 DNA: TGCGCCAGCTCTAATTGGGACAGGGGGGAAACTGAAGCTTTCTTT
CDR3 protein: CASSNWDRGETEAFF

clone size: -
J gene: TRBJ1-1
V gene: TRBV29-1
D gene: -
CDR3 DNA: TGCAGCGTTGAGGGGCCGGGGAACACTGAAGCTTTCTTT
CDR3 protein: CSVEGPGNTEAFF

clone size: -
J gene: TRBJ1-5
V gene: TRBV7-9
D gene: -
CDR3 DNA: TGTGCCAGCAGCCCGATGGGGGATCCCGGTCAGCCCCAGCATTTT
CDR3 protein: CASSPMGDPGQPQHF

clone size: -
J gene: TRBJ1-6
V gene: TRBV11-2
D gene: TRBD1
CDR3 DNA: TGTGCCAGCAGCTTAGAGGGATGGACAGGTAGGGGGAATTCACCCCTCCACTTT
CDR3 protein: CASSLEGWTGRGNSPLHF